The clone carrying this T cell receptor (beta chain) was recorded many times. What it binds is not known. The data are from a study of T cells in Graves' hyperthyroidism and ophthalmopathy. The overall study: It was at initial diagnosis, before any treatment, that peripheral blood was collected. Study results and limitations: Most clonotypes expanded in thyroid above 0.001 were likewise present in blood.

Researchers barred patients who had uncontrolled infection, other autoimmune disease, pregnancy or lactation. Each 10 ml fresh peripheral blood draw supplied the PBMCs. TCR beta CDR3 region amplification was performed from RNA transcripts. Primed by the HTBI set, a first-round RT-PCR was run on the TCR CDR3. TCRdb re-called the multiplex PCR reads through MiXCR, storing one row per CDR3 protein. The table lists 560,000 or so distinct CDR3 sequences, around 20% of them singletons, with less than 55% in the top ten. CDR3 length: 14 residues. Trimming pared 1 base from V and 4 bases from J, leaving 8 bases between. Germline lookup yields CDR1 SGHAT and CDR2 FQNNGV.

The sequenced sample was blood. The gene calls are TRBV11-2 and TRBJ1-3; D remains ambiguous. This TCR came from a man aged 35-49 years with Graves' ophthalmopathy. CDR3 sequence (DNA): TGTGCCAGCAGCTTAGCCGGGGAAGGAAACACCATATATTTT. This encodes CASSLAGEGNTIYF.